Shown below are 23 T cell receptor beta chains from a single sample sequenced in a study of patients and donors after allogeneic stem cell transplantation. TCRdb redid the calling of the RT-PCR reads with MiXCR, one entry per CDR3 protein. The sample includes around 30,000 distinct CDR3 sequences, over 7% of them seen just once. Sequencing was done on a sample of blood, either unsorted or a sorted T cell fraction (not recorded which). The receptors originated from a human donor who was either an allogeneic HSCT recipient or a stem cell or donor lymphocyte infusion donor (not recorded which). It is not recorded whose cells these are; they may come from a transplant donor.

This clonotype has a count of ten or more. This rearrangement joins TRBV6-2 or TRBV6-3 to TRBJ1-5, with a weak D call TRBD1 (5 bases). This CDR3 is built from 15 residues. V lost 0 bases and J 2 bases, leaving 8 bases between the germline ends. Germline V gene sequence: CDR1 MNHEY, CDR2 SVGEGT. CDR3 loop: CASSYSRGGNQPQHF. The CDR3, as DNA: TGTGCCAGCAGTTACTCGCGGGGGGGCAATCAGCCCCAGCATTTT.

This clonotype was recorded at least ten times. The chain uses TRBV5-1 and TRBJ1-3; D uncertain. The CDR3 is 16 amino acids. Germline V lookup: CDR1 SGHRS, CDR2 YFSETQ. Trimming stripped 4 bases from V and 0 bases from J, with 14 bases between. The CDR3 protein is CASSTGRPNSGNTIYF. DNA of the CDR3: TGCGCCAGCAGCACCGGACGGCCAAACTCTGGAAACACCATATATTTT.

This clonotype came up a few times. This sequence joins TRBV20-1 and TRBJ2-7, with D hard to call. From germline, CDR1 is DFQATT and CDR2 SNEGSKA (reference sequence). V was shortened by 1 base and J by 3 bases, with 7 bases between the two germline ends. This CDR3 is built from 12 residues. Written as DNA, the CDR3 is TGCAGTGCTAGAGGACCCCGCTACGAGCAGTACTTC. This gives the protein CSARGPRYEQYF.

This clonotype showed up many times. The gene calls are TRBV28 and TRBJ2-3; a possible D gene is TRBD1 (6 bases). This CDR3 contains 14 residues. V gave up 6 bases and J gave up 6 bases, with 16 bases separating them. Germline V gives CDR1 MDHEN, CDR2 SYDVKM. The chain's CDR3 is CASSSLNREDTQYF. For the CDR3, the DNA is TGTGCCAGCAGCTCGCTTAACAGGGAGGATACGCAGTATTTT.

The chain joins TRBV4-1 to TRBJ2-1; 10 bases are a match to TRBD2. Looked up from germline, CDR1 is MGHRA and CDR2 is YSYEKL. V shed 0 bases and J 4 bases; nucleotides not matched to a gene: 6. The CDR3 is made up of 17 amino acids. The CDR3 DNA follows: TGCGCCAGCAGCCAAGATCGCCTAGCGGGAGCTTACAATGAGCAGTTCTTC. As protein: CASSQDRLAGAYNEQFF.

The chain links TRBV27 to TRBJ2-3, with 8 positions matching TRBD2. The V and J ends lost 5 bases and 4 bases, in that order; junction bases with no gene match: 8. This CDR3 is 15 amino acids long. From germline, CDR1 is MNHEY and CDR2 SMNVEV (reference sequence). CDR3 in amino acids: CASSAGVAGSDTQYF. CDR3 DNA sequence: TGTGCCAGCAGTGCGGGGGTAGCGGGATCAGATACGCAGTATTTT.

This clonotype showed up many times. V gene TRBV5-1 combines with J gene TRBJ2-1; TRBD2 is a possible D gene (5 bases). V was shortened by 2 bases and J by 9 bases, with 15 bases between the two germline ends. This CDR3 contains 14 residues. Looked up from germline, CDR1 is SGHRS and CDR2 is YFSETQ. For the CDR3, the DNA is TGCGCCAGCAGCTTCGGGATTCGCATAGGTGAGCAGTTCTTC. The encoded protein is CASSFGIRIGEQFF.

The chain combines TRBV27 with TRBJ2-3, with a possible D match to TRBD2 (6 bases). This CDR3 is 12 amino acids long. Germline V gene data show CDR1 as MNHEY and CDR2 as SMNVEV (reference sequence). The CDR3, as DNA: TGTGCGGGCGGGGACCGCACAGATACGCAGTATTTT. This gives the protein CAGGDRTDTQYF.

The chain has TRBV19 and TRBJ2-5, with 8 bases matching TRBD1. The CDR3 loop spans 15 amino acids. V shed 5 bases and J 4 bases; nucleotides not matched to a gene: 9. Germline V gene sequence: CDR1 LNHDA, CDR2 SQIVND (reference sequence). In nucleotides, the CDR3 is TGTGCCAGTAGTGGGGGGACAGGCAGACCAGAGACCCAGTACTTC. This encodes CASSGGTGRPETQYF.

The rearrangement joins TRBV25-1 to TRBJ2-3; 8 nucleotides match TRBD1. This CDR3 contains 11 residues. The germline gives CDR1 MGHDK, CDR2 SYGVNS. Trimming cost V 4 bases and J 10 bases; bases outside gene matches: 1. CDR3 sequence (DNA): TGTGCCAGCAGTGGGGGACAGGCGCAGTATTTT. The encoded protein is CASSGGQAQYF.

In this sample, this clonotype turned up many times. This rearrangement joins TRBV18 to TRBJ1-2; D is possibly TRBD1 (6 bases). V was pared by 1 base and J by 3 bases, with 15 bases between. The CDR3 is 16 residues long. Germline CDR1 is KGHSH and CDR2 is LQKENI. The CDR3 DNA sequence: TGTGCCAGCTCACCACGCCAACAGCAGGGGCACTATGGCTACACCTTC. Its protein product is CASSPRQQQGHYGYTF.

In this sample, this clonotype turned up once. The germline gene is not matched at one end of the junction; a read error may be the cause. The chain carries TRBV6-2 or TRBV6-3 and TRBJ2-5; 7 bases match TRBD2. The germline CDR1 and CDR2 sequences are MNHEY and SVGEGT. CDR3 length: 14 residues. CDR3 DNA: TGTGCCAGCAGTCCACGGGACTACCAAGAGACCCATTACTTC. Amino acids: CASSPRDYQETHYF.

The chain carries TRBV10-2 and TRBJ1-6; D gene unclear. V lost 0 bases and J 8 bases, leaving 17 bases between the germline ends. Germline CDR1 reads WSHSY; CDR2 reads SAAADI. The CDR3 runs 17 residues. This CDR3 is CASSESRRSGVDSPLHF. CDR3 coding DNA: TGCGCCAGCAGTGAGTCGCGACGGTCCGGGGTAGATTCACCCCTCCACTTT.

This clonotype was counted a few times. This sequence joins TRBV21-1 and TRBJ2-3; TRBD2, as called in the table, went unchecked against the DNA. TRBV21-1 is a recognized pseudogene. The CDR3 runs to 15 residues. As DNA, the CDR3 is TGTGCCAGCAGCAAAGGGGAGGCTAGCACAGATACGCAGTATTTT. Protein product: CASSKGEASTDTQYF.

Ten or more counts support this clonotype. This rearrangement joins TRBV7-8 to TRBJ2-2; 7 nucleotides match TRBD2. The CDR3 totals 17 residues. Germline V CDR1 and CDR2: SGHVS, FQNEAQ. Trimming cost V 0 bases and J 5 bases; bases outside gene matches: 9. The CDR3: CASSLAGGGFRTGELFF. The CDR3 bases are TGTGCCAGCAGCTTAGCGGGGGGGGGTTTTAGAACCGGGGAGCTGTTTTTT.

This clonotype counts as medium-sized. The V call is TRBV24-1, the J call TRBJ2-5; TRBD2 matches 15 bases. V was clipped by 0 bases and J by 0 bases; unmatched bases: 7. Germline CDR1 KGHDR, CDR2 SFDVKD. The CDR3 extends over 20 amino acids. CDR3 sequence: CATSDLPGLAGGPYQETQYF. CDR3 DNA sequence: TGTGCCACCAGTGATTTGCCGGGACTAGCGGGAGGTCCGTACCAAGAGACCCAGTACTTC.

In its sample, this clonotype was seen a few times. J is TRBJ1-5 and V is TRBV7-8; D is uncertain. Deletions cut 2 bases from V and 0 bases from J, with 11 bases between. This CDR3 has 16 residues. The germline gives CDR1 SGHVS, CDR2 FQNEAQ. The CDR3 loop reads CASSLLRHISNQPQHF. The DNA for the CDR3 is TGTGCCAGCAGCTTACTTAGACACATTAGCAATCAGCCCCAGCATTTT.

This chain uses TRBV7-8 with TRBJ2-2; TRBD1 matches at 10 bases. The germline gives CDR1 SGHVS, CDR2 FQNEAQ. CDR3 length equals 14 residues. The trim removed 5 bases at V and 6 bases at J, leaving 3 bases unmatched. The CDR3, as DNA: TGTGCCAGCAGCGACAGGGGGCGGGCCGGGGAGCTGTTTTTT. Translated, it gives CASSDRGRAGELFF.

The gene calls are TRBV7-9 and TRBJ2-7; 7 nucleotides line up with TRBD1. The germline CDR1 and CDR2 sequences are SEHNR and FQNEAQ (reference sequence). The trim removed 5 bases at V and 5 bases at J, leaving 12 bases unmatched. The CDR3 totals 15 residues. The CDR3 coding sequence is TGTGCCAGCAGCCCGACAGGGTTCAATGGAAACGAGCAGTACTTC. The encoded protein is CASSPTGFNGNEQYF.

This clonotype appeared many times. The J gene is TRBJ1-3, the V gene TRBV2, with a possible D match to TRBD1 (5 bases). The V end was cut by 5 bases, the J end by 0 bases, with 17 bases between. Germline CDR1 and CDR2: SNHLY and FYNNEI. This CDR3 region has 17 residues. For the CDR3, the DNA is TGTGCCAGCAGTCAATGGGGCAGTAGTTTCTCTGGAAACACCATATATTTT. Translated: CASSQWGSSFSGNTIYF.

This clonotype was recorded many times. The genes are TRBV3-1 and TRBJ1-3; D gene unclear. CDR1 LGHDT and CDR2 YNNKEL come from the germline V gene (reference sequence). CDR3 length equals 15 residues. V was trimmed by 1 base and J by 2 bases, leaving 9 bases between them. The CDR3 bases are TGTGCCAGCAGCCAAGCGGGAGCAGCTGGAAACACCATATATTTT. Translated: CASSQAGAAGNTIYF.

This clonotype was seen ten or more times. The V and J genes are TRBV7-2 and TRBJ2-3; TRBD1 agrees at 7 bases. Germline CDR1 reads SGHTA; CDR2 reads FQGNSA. V shed 5 bases and J 3 bases; nucleotides not matched to a gene: 11. The CDR3 totals 16 residues. The CDR3 nucleotides are TGTGCCAGCAGCCCCCGGGTTGGGGGACAGACAGATACGCAGTATTTT. Translating gives CASSPRVGGQTDTQYF.

The gene calls are TRBV27 and TRBJ1-4, with D hard to call. The V gene's germline CDR1 is MNHEY and CDR2 SMNVEV (reference sequence). V was pared by 2 bases and J by 0 bases, with 13 bases between. The CDR3 has 17 amino acids. The CDR3 DNA is TGTGCCAGCAGTTTAGAGAGTGTCAGTGCAACTAATGAAAAACTGTTTTTT. Its translation is CASSLESVSATNEKLFF.